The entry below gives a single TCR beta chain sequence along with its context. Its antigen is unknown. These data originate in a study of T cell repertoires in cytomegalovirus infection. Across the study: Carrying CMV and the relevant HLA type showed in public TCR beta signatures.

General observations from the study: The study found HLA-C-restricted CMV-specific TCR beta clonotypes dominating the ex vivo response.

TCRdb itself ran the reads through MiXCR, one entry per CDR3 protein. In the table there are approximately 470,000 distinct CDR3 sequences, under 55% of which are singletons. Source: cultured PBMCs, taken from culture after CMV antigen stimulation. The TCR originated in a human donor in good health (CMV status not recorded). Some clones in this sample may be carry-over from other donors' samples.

The CDR3 loop reads CAIRATGANTEAFF. In DNA form, the CDR3 reads TGTGCCATCAGGGCGACAGGGGCGAACACTGAAGCTTTCTTT. V usage is TRBV10-3 and J usage is TRBJ1-1; 8 bases fit TRBD1. Germline V CDR1 and CDR2: ENHRY, SYGVKD. V lost 6 bases to trimming and J lost 1 base; unmatched junction nucleotides: 4. CDR3 length: 14 amino acids.